This TCR beta chain was recovered during a study of cytomegalovirus exposure and HLA in healthy donors. PCR involved 60 Vbeta and 13 Jbeta primers. Data came from immunoSEQ multiplex PCR; TCRdb stores just in-frame clones and leaves some out. The data contain about 160,000 clones, roughly 85% of them seen just once; the ten biggest clones take up about 1%. Per the germline V gene, CDR1 is SGDLS and CDR2 is YYNGEE. CDR3 size: 15 residues. V gave up 5 bases and J gave up 4 bases; unmatched junction bases: 5. The rearrangement uses TRBV9 and TRBJ2-1, with 11 positions matching TRBD2. Sequencing was carried out using PBMCs. The clonotype comes from a woman aged 45-60 years in good health and CMV-seropositive. CDR3 nucleotide sequence: TGTGCCAGCAGTTTTACTAGCGGGGGTTACAATGAGCAGTTCTTC. The encoded protein is CASSFTSGGYNEQFF.